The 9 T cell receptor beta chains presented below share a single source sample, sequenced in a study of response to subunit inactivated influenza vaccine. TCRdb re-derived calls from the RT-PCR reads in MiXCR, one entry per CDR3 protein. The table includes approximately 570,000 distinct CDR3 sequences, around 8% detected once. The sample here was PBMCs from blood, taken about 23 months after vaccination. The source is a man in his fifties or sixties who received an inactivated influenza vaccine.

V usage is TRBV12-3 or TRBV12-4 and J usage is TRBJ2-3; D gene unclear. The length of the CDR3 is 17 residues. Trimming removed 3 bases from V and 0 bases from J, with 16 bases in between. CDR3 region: CASSLSRARASTDTQYF. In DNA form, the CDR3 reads TGTGCCAGCAGTTTGTCTCGAGCGAGAGCTAGCACAGATACGCAGTATTTT.

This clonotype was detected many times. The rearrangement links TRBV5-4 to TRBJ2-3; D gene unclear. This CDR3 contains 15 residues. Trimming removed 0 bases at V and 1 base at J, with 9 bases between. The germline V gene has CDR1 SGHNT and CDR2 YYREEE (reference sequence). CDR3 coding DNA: TGTGCCAGCAGCTTGGGGTCATATGGCACAGATACGCAGTATTTT. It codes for CASSLGSYGTDTQYF.

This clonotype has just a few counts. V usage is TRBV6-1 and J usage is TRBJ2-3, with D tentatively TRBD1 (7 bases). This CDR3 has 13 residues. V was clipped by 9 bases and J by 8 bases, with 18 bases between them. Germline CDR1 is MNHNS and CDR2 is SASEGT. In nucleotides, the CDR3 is TGTGCCAGTGGAGGGGGCCGGTGGGGTACGCAGTATTTT. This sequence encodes CASGGGRWGTQYF.

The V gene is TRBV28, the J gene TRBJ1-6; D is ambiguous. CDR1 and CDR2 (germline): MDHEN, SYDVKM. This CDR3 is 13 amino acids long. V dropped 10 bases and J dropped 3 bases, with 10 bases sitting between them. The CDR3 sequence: CAMRRDYNSPLHF. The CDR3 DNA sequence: TGTGCCATGCGACGGGACTATAATTCACCCCTCCACTTT.

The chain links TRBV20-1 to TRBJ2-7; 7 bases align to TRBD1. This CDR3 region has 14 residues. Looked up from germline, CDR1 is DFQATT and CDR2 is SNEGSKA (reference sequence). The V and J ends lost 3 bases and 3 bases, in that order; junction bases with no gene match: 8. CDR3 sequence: CSARATGTVYEQYF. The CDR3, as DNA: TGCAGTGCTAGGGCGACAGGGACGGTCTACGAGCAGTACTTC.

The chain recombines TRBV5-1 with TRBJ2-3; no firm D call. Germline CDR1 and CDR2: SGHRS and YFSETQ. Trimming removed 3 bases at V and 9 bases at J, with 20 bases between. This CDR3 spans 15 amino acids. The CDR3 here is CASSSTPGPAGTQYF. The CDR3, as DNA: TGCGCCAGCAGCTCGACGCCGGGCCCCGCCGGGACGCAGTATTTT. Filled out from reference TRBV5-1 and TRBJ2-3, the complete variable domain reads KAGVTQTPRYLIKTRGQQVTLSCSPISGHRSVSWYQQTPGQGLQFLFEYFSETQRNKGNFPGRFSGRQFSNSRSEMNVSTLELGDSALYLCASSSTPGPAGTQYFGPGTRLTVL.

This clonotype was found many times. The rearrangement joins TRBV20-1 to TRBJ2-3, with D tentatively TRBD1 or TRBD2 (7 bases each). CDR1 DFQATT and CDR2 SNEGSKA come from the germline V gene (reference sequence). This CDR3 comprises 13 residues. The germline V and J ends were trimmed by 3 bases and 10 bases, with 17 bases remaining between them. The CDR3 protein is CSASLGGTVAQYF. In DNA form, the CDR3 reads TGCAGTGCTAGCCTGGGGGGGACAGTGGCGCAGTATTTT.

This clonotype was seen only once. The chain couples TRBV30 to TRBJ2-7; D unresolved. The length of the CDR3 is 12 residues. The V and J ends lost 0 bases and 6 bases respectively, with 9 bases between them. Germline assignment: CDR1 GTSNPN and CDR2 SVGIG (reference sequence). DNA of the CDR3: TGTGCCTGGAGTGTCGATAGCTCCGAGCAGTACTTC. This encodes CAWSVDSSEQYF.

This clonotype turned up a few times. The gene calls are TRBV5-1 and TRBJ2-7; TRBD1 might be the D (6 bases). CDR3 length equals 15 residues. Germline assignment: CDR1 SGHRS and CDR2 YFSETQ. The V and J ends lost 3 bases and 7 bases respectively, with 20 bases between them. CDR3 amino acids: CASSSGPGANSEQYF. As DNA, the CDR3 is TGCGCCAGCAGCTCTGGTCCAGGGGCGAATAGTGAGCAGTACTTC.